The 21 T cell receptor beta chains presented below share a single source sample, sequenced in a study of shared clonotypes between healthy human individuals. This table comes from immunoSEQ multiplex PCR, and its TCRdb copy is limited to in-frame clones, with some not included. The data hold approximately 530,000 clones, with 95% to 97% observed a single time. Input material: naive CD4+ T cells sorted from blood. Noted subset: CD45RA+ positively selected. The receptor set was obtained from a woman in her 30s in good health.

The CDR3 loop is CASSVGSSGTGSTDTQYF. The DNA for the CDR3 is TGTGCCAGCAGCGTAGGTTCTAGCGGGACGGGGAGCACAGATACGCAGTATTTT. The chain combines TRBV9 with TRBJ2-3; TRBD2 matches 9 bases. V gave up 0 bases and J gave up 0 bases; unmatched junction bases: 8. The CDR3 is made up of 18 amino acids. The germline V gene encodes CDR1 SGDLS and CDR2 YYNGEE.

CDR3 loop: CASNMPSGTPYSYEQYF. The CDR3, as DNA: TGTGCCAGCAACATGCCCTCCGGGACACCGTACTCCTACGAGCAGTACTTC. The chain employs TRBV28 and TRBJ2-5; D is perhaps TRBD1 (6 bases). The DNA end lines up better with TRBJ2-7; the J call may be wrong. CDR1 is MDHEN, CDR2 SYDVKM, per germline. The CDR3 length is 17 residues.

The chain recombines TRBV27 with TRBJ1-2; possible D gene TRBD1, 5 bases. V was cut by 3 bases and J by 0 bases, with 11 bases left in between. Germline lookup yields CDR1 MNHEY and CDR2 SMNVEV (reference sequence). CDR3 length: 15 amino acids. In DNA form, the CDR3 reads TGTGCCAGCAGTTTGTTGGGGGGGTCTAACTATGGCTACACCTTC. Protein sequence: CASSLLGGSNYGYTF.

The J gene is TRBJ1-2, the V gene TRBV27; TRBD1 agrees at 8 bases. Germline-derived CDR1 and CDR2 are MNHEY and SMNVEV (reference sequence). This CDR3 has 13 residues. V lost 8 bases to trimming and J lost 4 bases; unmatched junction nucleotides: 6. The CDR3 is CASFSTGGYGYTF. The CDR3 DNA reads TGTGCCAGCTTTAGTACAGGGGGCTATGGCTACACCTTC.

This chain links TRBV9 with TRBJ2-1, with 13 bases that match TRBD2. The junction had 3 bases not matched to a gene; V was cut back by 3 bases and J by 9 bases. Germline V gene lookup returns CDR1 SGDLS and CDR2 YYNGEE. The CDR3 is made up of 14 amino acids. The CDR3 loop is CASSATSGRLEQFF. As DNA, the CDR3 is TGTGCCAGCAGCGCGACTAGCGGGAGGCTTGAGCAGTTCTTC.

This sequence joins TRBV5-1 and TRBJ2-2, with D perhaps assigned TRBD1 or TRBD2 (6 bases each). The CDR3 is 16 amino acids. The germline gives CDR1 SGHRS, CDR2 YFSETQ. Trimming removed 4 bases from V and 6 bases from J, with 19 bases in between. The DNA for the CDR3 is TGCGCCAGCAGCGGACAGCCGACGGGAGATTCCGGGGAGCTGTTTTTT. As protein: CASSGQPTGDSGELFF.

CDR3 region: CASSIGLAGKTGELFF. The CDR3 nucleotides are TGTGCCAGTAGTATAGGACTAGCGGGAAAGACCGGGGAGCTGTTTTTT. This chain uses TRBV19 with TRBJ2-2; 11 bases are a match to TRBD2. The CDR3 sequence is 16 residues long. V dropped 1 base and J dropped 5; count of bases not matched to a gene: 3. Germline-derived CDR1 and CDR2 are LNHDA and SQIVND (reference sequence).

The chain carries TRBV19 and TRBJ1-1; a possible D gene is TRBD1 (6 bases). Trimming pared 8 bases from V and 1 base from J, leaving 23 bases between. Per germline, CDR1 LNHDA and CDR2 SQIVND (reference sequence). There are 17 residues in the CDR3. The CDR3 DNA sequence: TGTGCCAGTGCCCGCACAGGGATACTCTCGGGGAACACTGAAGCTTTCTTT. Its translation: CASARTGILSGNTEAFF.

The chain recombines TRBV28 with TRBJ2-3, with 9 nucleotides matching TRBD2. CDR1 is MDHEN and CDR2 is SYDVKM in the germline V gene. Unmatched junction bases numbered 8, after V lost 7 bases and J lost 3 bases. The CDR3 has 15 amino acids. In DNA form, the CDR3 reads TGTGCCAGCATTCCGGCGGGAGGGCCAACAGATACGCAGTATTTT. Translated: CASIPAGGPTDTQYF.

V and J are TRBV2 and TRBJ2-5; 9 bases line up with TRBD2. This CDR3 is 17 amino acids long. CDR1 is SNHLY, CDR2 FYNNEI, per germline. After removal of 8 bases from V and 4 bases from J, the junction contained 17 bases not matched to a gene. The CDR3 region is CASFWGGGRALGETQYF. In nucleotides, the CDR3 is TGTGCCAGCTTCTGGGGCGGCGGGAGGGCCCTCGGAGAGACCCAGTACTTC. Looking up the rest from reference TRBV2 and TRBJ2-5 gives the full variable domain: EPEVTQTPSHQVTQMGQEVILRCVPISNHLYFYWYRQILGQKVEFLVSFYNNEISEKSEIFDDQFSVERPDGSNFTLKIRSTKLEDSAMYFCASFWGGGRALGETQYFGPGTRLLVL.

The V gene is TRBV7-9, the J gene TRBJ2-7; D unclear. Germline loops: CDR1 SEHNR, CDR2 FQNEAQ (reference sequence). Trimming removed 2 bases from V and 6 bases from J, with 5 bases in between. The CDR3 consists of 11 residues. For the CDR3, the DNA is TGTGCCAGCAGCTTACGAGCCGAGCAGTACTTC. It yields the protein CASSLRAEQYF.

The chain joins TRBV4-1 to TRBJ1-6; the D is unclear. Germline CDR1 reads MGHRA; CDR2 reads YSYEKL. The CDR3 length is 16 residues. The V end was cut by 1 base, the J end by 7 bases, with 14 bases between. CDR3 sequence (DNA): TGCGCCAGCAGCCAAGTCCCGGGAGGATGGAATTCACCCCTCCACTTT. Translated: CASSQVPGGWNSPLHF.

This chain connects TRBV29-1 to TRBJ2-5; D not certain. V was cut by 5 bases and J by 5 bases, with 6 bases left in between. Germline V gene data show CDR1 as SQVTM and CDR2 as ANQGSEA. The length of the CDR3 is 10 residues. The CDR3 DNA is TGCAGCGTTACCGCGGAGACCCAGTACTTC. Translating it yields CSVTAETQYF.

The CDR3 DNA is TGTGCCAGCAGTTTAACCCCCAGGGCGGGGATCACTGAAGCTTTCTTT. Protein sequence: CASSLTPRAGITEAFF. The chain combines TRBV27 with TRBJ1-1; tentative D call: TRBD1 (5 bases). This CDR3 has 16 residues. The V gene lost 2 bases and the J gene lost 4 bases, with 17 bases spanning the gap. Germline V gene lookup returns CDR1 MNHEY and CDR2 SMNVEV (reference sequence).

This clone was recorded only once. The chain links TRBV6-6 to TRBJ1-2, with TRBD1 identical over 8 bases. Germline V gives CDR1 MNHNY, CDR2 SVGAGI (reference sequence). With 4 bases clipped from V and 7 bases from J, the junction kept 5 bases outside the gene matches. This CDR3 contains 13 residues. CDR3 nucleotides: TGTGCCAGCAGTTCTCAGGGGGCCCTTGGCTACACCTTC. Translated: CASSSQGALGYTF.

The chain has TRBV25-1 and TRBJ1-3, with 8 nucleotides matching TRBD1. V was clipped by 1 base and J by 1 base; unmatched bases: 0. Germline CDR1 and CDR2: MGHDK and SYGVNS. The CDR3 totals 15 residues. CDR3 loop: CASSEWTGSGNTIYF. The DNA of the CDR3 is TGTGCCAGCAGTGAATGGACAGGGTCTGGAAACACCATATATTTT.

This chain links TRBV27 with TRBJ2-3; a possible D gene is TRBD2 (6 bases). Germline assignment: CDR1 MNHEY and CDR2 SMNVEV (reference sequence). This CDR3 has 14 residues. The germline V and J ends were trimmed by 5 bases and 2 bases, with 11 bases remaining between them. The DNA of the CDR3 is TGTGCCAGCAGTCTAGCGACACCCACAGATACGCAGTATTTT. Encoded protein: CASSLATPTDTQYF.

The chain recombines TRBV7-3 with TRBJ2-1, with TRBD2 matching 9 bases. Per germline, CDR1 SGHTA and CDR2 FQGTGA. J gave up 6 bases and V 2 bases, and 5 bases lay outside the gene matches. The CDR3 covers 15 residues. CDR3 sequence: CASSLLAGLGNEQFF. CDR3 nucleotide sequence: TGTGCCAGCAGCTTACTAGCGGGACTAGGCAATGAGCAGTTCTTC. Full variable domain (missing parts from reference TRBV7-3 and TRBJ2-1): GAGVSQTPSNKVTEKGKYVELRCDPISGHTALYWYRQSLGQGPEFLIYFQGTGAADDSGLPNDRFFAVRPEGSVSTLKIQRTERGDSAVYLCASSLLAGLGNEQFFGPGTRLTVL.

This rearrangement joins TRBV7-2 to TRBJ1-1; D gene ambiguous. Trimming cost V 3 bases and J 1 base, with 9 bases left between them. Germline V CDR1 and CDR2: SGHTA, FQGNSA. This CDR3 comprises 14 residues. CDR3 region: CASSFRRRNTEAFF. The CDR3 coding sequence is TGTGCCAGCAGCTTCAGACGGAGGAACACTGAAGCTTTCTTT.

The chain joins TRBV5-1 to TRBJ2-1; TRBD1 is a possible D gene (6 bases). V was cut by 1 base and J by 9 bases, with 14 bases left in between. CDR3 length equals 14 residues. The germline V gene has CDR1 SGHRS and CDR2 YFSETQ. Written as DNA, the CDR3 is TGCGCCAGCAGCTTGTCTTTTTTAGGGGGTGAGCAGTTCTTC. Amino acids: CASSLSFLGGEQFF.

V gene TRBV5-1 combines with J gene TRBJ2-1; TRBD2 agrees at 15 bases. J gave up 4 bases and V 6 bases, and 14 bases lay outside the gene matches. Germline V gives CDR1 SGHRS, CDR2 YFSETQ. There are 19 residues in the CDR3. CDR3 region: CASTYRTSGRAMVYNEQFF. CDR3 DNA: TGCGCCAGCACATATAGGACTAGCGGGAGGGCCATGGTGTACAATGAGCAGTTCTTC.